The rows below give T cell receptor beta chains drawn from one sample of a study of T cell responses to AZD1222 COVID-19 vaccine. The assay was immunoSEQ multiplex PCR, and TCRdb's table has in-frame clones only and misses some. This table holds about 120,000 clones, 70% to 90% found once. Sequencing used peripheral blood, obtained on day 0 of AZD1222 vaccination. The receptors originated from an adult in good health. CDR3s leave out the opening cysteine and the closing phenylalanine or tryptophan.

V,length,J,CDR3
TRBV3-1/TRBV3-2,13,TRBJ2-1,ASSGTGSSYNEQF
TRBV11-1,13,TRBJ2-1,ASSLGQGPYNEQF
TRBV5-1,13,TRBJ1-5,ASSLGGTGGQPQH
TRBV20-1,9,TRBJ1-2,SARDYYGYT
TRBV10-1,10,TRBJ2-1,ASSERYNEQF
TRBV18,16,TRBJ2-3,ASSPSRGSAGDVDTQY
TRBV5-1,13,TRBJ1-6,ASNYGTGKKEALH
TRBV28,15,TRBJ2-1,ASNIPPGTGNSNEQF
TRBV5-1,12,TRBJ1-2,ASSLVDTNYGYT
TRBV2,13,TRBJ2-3,ASSDGGGGTDTQY
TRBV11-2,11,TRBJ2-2,ASSISNTGELF
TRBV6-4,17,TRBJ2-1,ASSDPGVQFPSSYNEQF
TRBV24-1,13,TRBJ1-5,ATSDFRQGGQPQH
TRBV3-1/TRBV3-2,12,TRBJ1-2,ASSLRAGGYGYT
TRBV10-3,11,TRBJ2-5,AISEPAGETQY
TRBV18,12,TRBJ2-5,ASSPREGQETQY
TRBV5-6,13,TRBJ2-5,ASSPRDTTGETQY
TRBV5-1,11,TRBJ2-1,ASSLGRNNEQF
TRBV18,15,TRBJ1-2,ASSPRELPGGNYGYT
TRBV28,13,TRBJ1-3,ASIAGSASGNTIY
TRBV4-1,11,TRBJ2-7,ASSQASGYEQY
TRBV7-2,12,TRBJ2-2,ASSSGRATGELF